Below, 28 T cell receptor beta chains from the same sample are listed, as sequenced in a study of vaccination effects on CD4 cells after COVID-19. Which antigens these TCRs recognize remains unknown. TCRdb keeps only in-frame clones here, not all; method: immunoSEQ multiplex PCR. The data show about 73,000 clones, with about 70% seen just once and about 3.2% held by the top ten. Expansion of antigen-specific CD4+ T cells with viral peptide pools was carried out by the ViraFEST assay before sequencing. Cells that had been cultured for 10 days were the source of isolated CD4+ T cells. Vaccine recipients, nucleocapsid antibody negative, had no prior SARS-CoV-2 infection. The specimen comprised CD4+ T cells from PBMCs cultured with HCoV-NL63 spike peptides, sampled before COVID-19 vaccination. Receptors were obtained from a human donor who received a COVID-19 vaccine.

The chain joins TRBV5-6 to TRBJ2-2, with D maybe TRBD2 (6 bases). V dropped 4 bases and J dropped 6 bases, with 13 bases sitting between them. The length of the CDR3 is 14 residues. Germline V gene lookup returns CDR1 SGHDT and CDR2 YYEEEE. CDR3 in DNA: TGTGCCAGCAGCACCGGGACTTGGGCCGGGGAGCTGTTTTTT. Its translation is CASSTGTWAGELFF.

The rearrangement links TRBV5-1 to TRBJ2-5; no clear D gene. The CDR3 runs 14 residues. CDR1 is SGHRS, CDR2 YFSETQ, per germline. Trimming removed 0 bases at V and 0 bases at J, with 6 bases between. The CDR3 region is CASSLGAHQETQYF. CDR3 nucleotides: TGCGCCAGCAGCTTGGGAGCGCACCAAGAGACCCAGTACTTC.

V usage is TRBV18 and J usage is TRBJ1-2; D not certain. V dropped 3 bases and J dropped 2 bases, with 10 bases sitting between them. Per germline, CDR1 KGHSH and CDR2 LQKENI. The CDR3 is 14 residues long. The CDR3 loop reads CASSPGYENYGYTF. CDR3 sequence (DNA): TGTGCCAGCTCACCCGGGTATGAGAACTATGGCTACACCTTC. Supplemented by reference TRBV18 and TRBJ1-2, the full variable domain reads NAGVMQNPRHLVRRRGQEARLRCSPMKGHSHVYWYRQLPEEGLKFMVYLQKENIIDESGMPKERFSAEFPKEGPSILRIQQVVRGDSAAYFCASSPGYENYGYTFGSGTRLTVV.

The chain is built from TRBV14 and TRBJ2-1; unclear D gene. Germline V gives CDR1 SGHDN, CDR2 FVKESK. V lost 2 bases and J lost 8, with 10 bases in between. The CDR3 is 13 amino acids. The CDR3: CASSQLWWDEQFF. CDR3 DNA: TGTGCCAGCAGCCAACTCTGGTGGGATGAGCAGTTCTTC.

A single count supports this clone. The genes are TRBV6-2 or TRBV6-3 and TRBJ1-5; 8 nucleotides agree with TRBD1. The germline V gene encodes CDR1 MNHEY and CDR2 SVGEGT. The CDR3 has 17 residues. The J segment lost 1 base and the V segment lost 2 bases, leaving 7 bases of the junction unmatched. This chain's CDR3 is CASSYPRQGISNQPQHF. CDR3 DNA sequence: TGTGCCAGCAGTTACCCAAGACAGGGGATAAGCAATCAGCCCCAGCATTTT.

The V and J genes are TRBV12-5 and TRBJ1-5, with D unresolved. Between the trimmed V and J ends, which lost 0 bases and 0 bases, there was a span of 12 bases. Germline-derived CDR1 and CDR2 are LGHNT and FRNRAP. This CDR3 has 17 residues. CDR3 nucleotide sequence: TGTGCTAGTGGTTTGGTTTCGCCGGACGGTAGCAATCAGCCCCAGCATTTT. Translated: CASGLVSPDGSNQPQHF. The full variable domain, with the rest looked up from reference TRBV12-5 and TRBJ1-5, is DARVTQTPRHKVTEMGQEVTMRCQPILGHNTVFWYRQTMMQGLELLAYFRNRAPLDDSGMPKDRFSAEMPDATLATLKIQPSEPRDSAVYFCASGLVSPDGSNQPQHFGDGTRLSIL.

V usage is TRBV9 and J usage is TRBJ1-2; no clear D gene. CDR3 size: 13 residues. Trimming left V 4 bases short and J 7 bases short, with 14 bases between. Germline V CDR1 and CDR2: SGDLS, YYNGEE. The CDR3, as DNA: TGTGCCAGCAGCTCCCACACCCGTGGTGGCTACACCTTC. It translates to CASSSHTRGGYTF. The whole variable domain, remainder taken from reference TRBV9 and TRBJ1-2, is DSGVTQTPKHLITATGQRVTLRCSPRSGDLSVYWYQQSLDQGLQFLIQYYNGEERAKGNILERFSAQQFPDLHSELNLSSLELGDSALYFCASSSHTRGGYTFGSGTRLTVV.

The genes are TRBV5-1 and TRBJ1-4, with D uncertain. Trimming pared 0 bases from V and 2 bases from J, leaving 5 bases between. CDR1 SGHRS and CDR2 YFSETQ come from the germline V gene. The CDR3 extends over 14 amino acids. The CDR3 nucleotides read TGCGCCAGCAGCTTGGAAACGACTAATGAAAAACTGTTTTTT. It is translated as CASSLETTNEKLFF.

A few counts support this clone. V is TRBV6-5 and J is TRBJ1-3; D is perhaps TRBD1 (5 bases). In germline, CDR1 is MNHEY, CDR2 SVGAGI. Between the trimmed V and J ends, which lost 0 bases and 4 bases, there was a span of 13 bases. The CDR3 is made up of 16 amino acids. The CDR3 reads CASSYSRRQGGNTIYF. The CDR3, as DNA: TGTGCCAGCAGTTACTCGAGGAGGCAGGGAGGAAACACCATATATTTT.

The chain joins TRBV28 to TRBJ1-1, with 8 nucleotides matching TRBD1. Germline-derived CDR1 and CDR2 are MDHEN and SYDVKM. After removal of 1 base from V and 1 base from J, the junction contained 8 bases not matched to a gene. CDR3 length: 17 amino acids. Written as DNA, the CDR3 is TGTGCCAGCAGTTTATCGCAGGGGGCCGGGGAGAACACTGAAGCTTTCTTT. Protein: CASSLSQGAGENTEAFF.

CDR3 coding DNA: TGTGCCAGCAGCAGTCTCTTTTGGAAGGTAAATTCAGGGCTAGGGCCCCAGCATTTT. Its protein product is CASSSLFWKVNSGLGPQHF. The chain recombines TRBV21-1 with TRBJ1-5; the table's D call, TRBD1, has no DNA check behind it. TRBV21-1 is assigned pseudogene status. The length of the CDR3 is 19 residues.

The chain has TRBV9 and TRBJ2-3, with D possibly being TRBD2 (5 bases). Trimming shortened V by 0 bases and J by 2 bases, and 16 bases separated the two germline ends. The V gene's germline CDR1 is SGDLS and CDR2 YYNGEE. There are 17 residues in the CDR3. The CDR3 reads CASSVGGGQSLTDTQYF. The CDR3 nucleotides are TGTGCCAGCAGCGTAGGCGGCGGGCAAAGCCTCACAGATACGCAGTATTTT.

This clone has a single count. The V and J genes are TRBV9 and TRBJ2-3; tentatively, D is TRBD2 (6 bases). The CDR3 is made up of 17 amino acids. Trimming pared 0 bases from V and 3 bases from J, leaving 17 bases between. Per the germline V gene, CDR1 is SGDLS and CDR2 is YYNGEE. CDR3 protein: CASSVVGGVSRTDTQYF. CDR3 sequence (DNA): TGTGCCAGCAGCGTAGTCGGCGGGGTCTCACGAACAGATACGCAGTATTTT.

The chain uses TRBV28 and TRBJ1-5, with D possibly being TRBD1 (5 bases). This CDR3 spans 15 amino acids. V was trimmed by 6 bases and J by 3 bases, leaving 15 bases between them. Germline CDR1 reads MDHEN; CDR2 reads SYDVKM. The CDR3: CASRNSGTINQPQHF. CDR3 in DNA: TGTGCCAGCAGAAACTCCGGGACGATCAATCAGCCCCAGCATTTT.

V gene TRBV6-5 combines with J gene TRBJ1-6; maybe TRBD1 (5 bases). CDR1 and CDR2 from the germline V gene are MNHEY and SVGAGI. This CDR3 is 14 amino acids long. The V end lost 2 bases, the J end lost 5 bases, and 7 bases lay between the germline ends. The CDR3 DNA reads TGTGCCAGCAGTTACCAGGGAAATAATTCACCCCTCCACTTT. The encoded protein is CASSYQGNNSPLHF.

The gene calls are TRBV11-2 and TRBJ2-2; TRBD2 matches 12 bases. The CDR3 is 16 residues long. Germline trimming cut 6 bases from V and 1 base from J; bases unmatched to any gene: 3. The V gene's germline CDR1 is SGHAT and CDR2 FQNNGV. The CDR3 DNA reads TGTGCCAGCAGTGCTAGCGGGGGGGTGAACACCGGGGAGCTGTTTTTT. Its translation: CASSASGGVNTGELFF. The complete variable domain, with remaining parts taken from reference TRBV11-2 and TRBJ2-2, reads EAGVAQSPRYKIIEKRQSVAFWCNPISGHATLYWYQQILGQGPKLLIQFQNNGVVDDSQLPKDRFSAERLKGVDSTLKIQPAKLEDSAVYLCASSASGGVNTGELFFGEGSRLTVL.

V gene TRBV5-1 combines with J gene TRBJ2-7, with 7 bases aligning to TRBD2. This CDR3 comprises 15 residues. Germline V gene lookup returns CDR1 SGHRS and CDR2 YFSETQ. V lost 4 bases to trimming and J lost 2 bases; unmatched junction nucleotides: 9. The CDR3 here is CASSPRAGDTYEQYV. The CDR3 DNA reads TGCGCCAGCAGCCCGAGGGCGGGGGATACCTACGAGCAGTACGTC.

This clone occurred once. The CDR3 spells CASSMVAGLVEQFF. DNA for the CDR3: TGCGCCAGCAGTATGGTAGCGGGGTTGGTCGAGCAGTTCTTC. The chain has TRBV5-1 and TRBJ2-1, with TRBD2 matching over 8 bases. Trimming at V came to 5 bases and at J to 10 bases, leaving 11 bases not matched to a gene. This CDR3 comprises 14 residues. CDR1 is SGHRS and CDR2 is YFSETQ in the germline V gene.

This CDR3 is CASSPEMDRFNEKLFF. The CDR3 DNA is TGCGCCAGCAGCCCGGAGATGGACAGGTTTAATGAAAAACTGTTTTTT. The chain couples TRBV5-1 to TRBJ1-4; 7 bases are shared with TRBD1. The CDR3 runs to 16 residues. The J segment lost 4 bases and the V segment lost 4 bases, leaving 10 bases of the junction unmatched. Per germline, CDR1 SGHRS and CDR2 YFSETQ.

The gene calls are TRBV30 and TRBJ1-1; unclear D gene. The V end was cut by 3 bases, the J end by 0 bases, with 5 bases between. The germline V gene has CDR1 GTSNPN and CDR2 SVGIG (reference sequence). CDR3 size: 12 residues. The CDR3 DNA follows: TGTGCCTGGAGAGGGATGAACACTGAAGCTTTCTTT. It codes for CAWRGMNTEAFF.

The J gene is TRBJ2-3, the V gene TRBV19; either TRBD1 or TRBD2 may supply D (7 bases each). This CDR3 has 13 amino acids. Trimming removed 7 bases at V and 4 bases at J, with 12 bases between. From germline, CDR1 is LNHDA and CDR2 SQIVND (reference sequence). The CDR3 is CASIPGGADTQYF. DNA of the CDR3: TGTGCCAGTATACCAGGGGGGGCAGATACGCAGTATTTT.

The genes are TRBV10-1 and TRBJ2-4; 13 nucleotides align to TRBD2. With V trimmed by 2 bases and J by 0 bases, 10 bases remained unmatched. The CDR3 extends over 20 amino acids. The germline gives CDR1 WNHNN, CDR2 SYGVQD (reference sequence). CDR3 residues: CASSEGTSGAVGLAKNIQYF. DNA of the CDR3: TGCGCCAGCAGTGAGGGGACTAGCGGGGCGGTTGGTCTAGCCAAAAACATTCAGTACTTC.

The chain links TRBV2 to TRBJ2-3, with 9 bases aligning to TRBD1. This CDR3 spans 15 amino acids. Trimming removed 5 bases from V and 6 bases from J; junction bases left unmatched: 9. Germline values: CDR1 SNHLY, CDR2 FYNNEI. The CDR3 region is CASSSSGQGDDTQYF. The CDR3 nucleotides read TGTGCCAGCAGTTCCTCGGGACAGGGTGATGATACGCAGTATTTT.

CDR3 bases: TGCGCCAGCAGCTGGGACAGCACGGTAACTTATGGCTACACCTTC. It is translated as CASSWDSTVTYGYTF. The chain links TRBV5-1 to TRBJ1-2; TRBD1 matches 7 bases. Germline V gives CDR1 SGHRS, CDR2 YFSETQ. V shed 3 bases and J 5 bases; nucleotides not matched to a gene: 10. The CDR3 is made up of 15 amino acids.

The V gene is TRBV7-8, the J gene TRBJ1-6, with D unclear. Trimming removed 5 bases from V and 9 bases from J, with 14 bases in between. The length of the CDR3 is 14 residues. Germline values: CDR1 SGHVS, CDR2 FQNEAQ. The CDR3 DNA is TGTGCCAGCAGCCCAAGTCTGGACCGTTCACCCCTCCACTTT. The encoded protein is CASSPSLDRSPLHF.

This clone was observed once. The V gene is TRBV7-9, the J gene TRBJ1-2; D gene unclear. This CDR3 has 12 residues. Germline CDR1 is SEHNR and CDR2 is FQNEAQ (reference sequence). V lost 5 bases and J lost 3, with 7 bases in between. The CDR3 loop reads CASSRDHYGYTF. The DNA of the CDR3 is TGTGCCAGCAGCCGAGACCACTATGGCTACACCTTC. The full variable domain, completed using reference TRBV7-9 and TRBJ1-2, is DTGVSQNPRHKITKRGQNVTFRCDPISEHNRLYWYRQTLGQGPEFLTYFQNEAQLEKSRLLSDRFSAERPKGSFSTLEIQRTEQGDSAMYLCASSRDHYGYTFGSGTRLTVV.

The chain has TRBV25-1 and TRBJ2-4, with TRBD1 matching 10 bases. CDR3 length equals 17 residues. Germline CDR1 and CDR2: MGHDK and SYGVNS. Trimming at V came to 1 base and at J to 2 bases, leaving 5 bases not matched to a gene. As DNA, the CDR3 is TGTGCCAGCAGTGAATTAGGGACAGGGGACTCCAAAAACATTCAGTACTTC. It translates to CASSELGTGDSKNIQYF.

This clone has just a few counts. This chain connects TRBV6-5 to TRBJ2-6; the match to TRBD1 covers 8 bases. J was trimmed by 2 bases and V by 5 bases; bases with no gene match: 2. CDR3 length: 15 amino acids. Germline-derived CDR1 and CDR2 are MNHEY and SVGAGI. CDR3 residues: CASSKGQAGANVLTF. CDR3 nucleotides: TGTGCCAGCAGTAAGGGACAGGCTGGGGCCAACGTCCTGACTTTC.